The 16 T cell receptor beta chains presented below share a single source sample, sequenced in a study of human T cells and chemical hapten exposure. The sample's time point: patch test 2, 6 weeks after DPC sensitization. Treatment indicated: therapeutic diphenylcyclopropenone sensitization with weekly scalp DPC. TCRdb used MiXCR to reprocess the RACE reads, holding one entry per CDR3 protein. The sample includes 65,000 to 95,000 distinct CDR3 sequences, less than 8.5% of them seen just once. The source material was whole blood, sampled in connection with sensitization to the hapten diphenylcyclopropenone (DPC). Receptor source: a woman under 40 with alopecia areata. Some clones in this sample may be carry-over from other donors' samples.

Only a few counts were recorded for this clonotype. The chain recombines TRBV6-5 with TRBJ2-3, with D unclear. Trimming stripped 4 bases from V and 0 bases from J, with 8 bases between. The CDR3 covers 14 residues. Germline V lookup: CDR1 MNHEY, CDR2 SVGAGI. CDR3 nucleotides: TGTGCCAGCAGTTTCATAGCCAGCACAGATACGCAGTATTTT. This translates into CASSFIASTDTQYF.

This clonotype was found many times. CDR3 region: CSARAAYRGGGGRYNEQFF. The DNA for the CDR3 is TGCAGTGCTAGAGCGGCATATCGAGGTGGCGGGGGACGGTACAATGAGCAGTTCTTC. V is TRBV20-1 and J is TRBJ2-1, with 7 bases that match TRBD2. Germline V gene sequence: CDR1 DFQATT, CDR2 SNEGSKA (reference sequence). The CDR3 consists of 19 residues. V was clipped by 1 base and J by 4 bases; unmatched bases: 19.

This clonotype was seen many times. The CDR3: CASSLSLDTEAFF. The CDR3 bases are TGCGCCAGCAGCTTGAGCCTAGACACTGAAGCTTTCTTT. The chain joins TRBV5-1 to TRBJ1-1, with D unresolved. The germline CDR1 and CDR2 sequences are SGHRS and YFSETQ. This CDR3 spans 13 amino acids. Trimming cost V 1 base and J 3 bases, with 7 bases left between them.

This clonotype was recorded many times. The CDR3 protein is CASSSGSAGTQYF. CDR3 nucleotide sequence: TGTGCCAGCAGCTCCGGGTCAGCCGGGACCCAGTACTTC. The rearrangement uses TRBV7-8 and TRBJ2-5; no reliable D call. Per germline, CDR1 SGHVS and CDR2 FQNEAQ. The V end was cut by 4 bases, the J end by 7 bases, with 13 bases between. There are 13 residues in the CDR3.

V is TRBV20-1 and J is TRBJ2-5, with D possibly matching TRBD2 (6 bases). This CDR3 spans 12 amino acids. Germline CDR1 reads DFQATT; CDR2 reads SNEGSKA (reference sequence). V shed 6 bases and J shed 5 bases, with 13 bases lying between them. CDR3 in DNA: TGCAGTGCCAGACTAGAGGGGGAGACCCAGTACTTC. Encoded protein: CSARLEGETQYF.

V gene TRBV7-9 combines with J gene TRBJ1-1; a possible D gene is TRBD1 (5 bases). CDR1 and CDR2 from the germline V gene are SEHNR and FQNEAQ (reference sequence). This CDR3 has 15 amino acids. V was shortened by 2 bases and J by 4 bases, with 14 bases between the two germline ends. The chain's CDR3 is CASSLYGAGGTEAFF. The DNA of the CDR3 is TGTGCCAGCAGCTTATACGGGGCTGGTGGCACTGAAGCTTTCTTT.

This clonotype came up a few times. In DNA, the CDR3 is TGTGCCAGCAGCTTGATTATGGGGAACACTGAAGCTTTCTTT. Its translation: CASSLIMGNTEAFF. This chain connects TRBV5-5 to TRBJ1-1; D call uncertain. This CDR3 spans 14 amino acids. V shed 1 base and J shed 1 base, with 8 bases lying between them. The germline V gene has CDR1 SGHKS and CDR2 YYEKEE (reference sequence).

In its sample, this clonotype was seen a few times. The gene calls are TRBV29-1 and TRBJ2-6; D uncertain. The CDR3 has 16 amino acids. The ends were cut back, 4 bases at V and 2 bases at J, with 15 bases in the middle. Germline loops: CDR1 SQVTM, CDR2 ANQGSEA. This chain's CDR3 is CSVGSPQSTGANVLTF. CDR3 nucleotide sequence: TGCAGCGTTGGCTCCCCACAGTCAACTGGGGCCAACGTCCTGACTTTC.

This clonotype was counted between two and nine times. This chain connects TRBV18 to TRBJ2-7, with D possibly being TRBD1 or TRBD2 (5 bases each). Germline V gene lookup returns CDR1 KGHSH and CDR2 LQKENI. V gave up 5 bases and J gave up 2 bases, with 10 bases separating them. The CDR3 loop spans 13 amino acids. CDR3 sequence reads: CASSSGRAYEQYF. The DNA for the CDR3 is TGTGCCAGCTCATCGGGACGGGCCTACGAGCAGTACTTC.

This clonotype was recorded at least ten times. J is TRBJ1-2 and V is TRBV5-6, with D possibly being TRBD1 (5 bases). The CDR3 covers 16 residues. Germline values: CDR1 SGHDT, CDR2 YYEEEE. Trimming cost V 0 bases and J 2 bases, with 14 bases left between them. This chain's CDR3 is CASSLANQGVNYGYTF. DNA of the CDR3: TGTGCCAGCAGCTTGGCCAATCAGGGAGTAAACTATGGCTACACCTTC.

This chain joins TRBV29-1 and TRBJ2-4; the D gene could be TRBD1 or TRBD2 (6 bases each). The CDR3 totals 13 residues. Germline CDR1 and CDR2: SQVTM and ANQGSEA. V lost 4 bases, J lost 8 bases, and 15 bases lay in between. Here the CDR3 DNA reads TGCAGCGTTGGGGGGGTACAGGGAGACATTCAGTACTTC. Translated, it gives CSVGGVQGDIQYF.

The sample holds a few counts of this clonotype. This rearrangement joins TRBV12-5 to TRBJ1-3, with 7 bases fitting TRBD1. Germline loops: CDR1 LGHNT, CDR2 FRNRAP. The CDR3 sequence is 15 residues long. The J segment lost 3 bases and the V segment lost 1 base, leaving 3 bases of the junction unmatched. The CDR3 nucleotides read TGTGCTAGTGGTTTGGGACAGGGCAATGGAAACACCATATATTTT. Its translation is CASGLGQGNGNTIYF.

V is TRBV5-1 and J is TRBJ2-1; TRBD1 might be the D (6 bases). The CDR3 extends over 11 amino acids. The V and J ends lost 7 bases and 7 bases respectively, with 9 bases between them. The germline V gene has CDR1 SGHRS and CDR2 YFSETQ. The CDR3 region has the DNA TGCGCCAGCCATACAGGGAATGAGCAGTTCTTC. Its protein is CASHTGNEQFF.

The DNA of the CDR3 is TGTGCCAGCAGCCAAGATCTGGGTCAGAACTATGGCTACACCTTC. This codes for CASSQDLGQNYGYTF. The V gene is TRBV14, the J gene TRBJ1-2; no reliable D call. The V end lost 0 bases, the J end lost 2 bases, and 10 bases lay between the germline ends. There are 15 residues in the CDR3. Germline CDR1 reads SGHDN; CDR2 reads FVKESK.

The table lists this clonotype with many counts. The chain joins TRBV11-2 to TRBJ2-1; 11 bases are shared with TRBD1. Germline V gene lookup returns CDR1 SGHAT and CDR2 FQNNGV. This CDR3 has 15 residues. Germline trimming cut 5 bases from V and 7 bases from J; bases unmatched to any gene: 7. The CDR3 coding sequence is TGTGCCAGCAGCCAGGACAGGGGGCTTTGGAATGAGCAGTTCTTC. This translates into CASSQDRGLWNEQFF.

Concerning this clonotype itself: A much larger clone differs by one base, so this may be a read error. The gene calls are TRBV7-2 and TRBJ1-1; no reliable D call. The CDR3 totals 13 residues. CDR1 SGHTA and CDR2 FQGNSA come from the germline V gene. V was shortened by 6 bases and J by 1 base, with 9 bases between the two germline ends. The CDR3 region is CASRRYQNTEAFF. CDR3 coding DNA: TGTGCCAGCAGGCGATACCAGAACACTGAAGCTTTCTTT.